Listed below are T cell receptor beta chains from one sample, sequenced in a study of radiation and T cells in renal cell carcinoma. The data were produced by immunoSEQ multiplex PCR, yet TCRdb's version contains in-frame clones alone and is incomplete. The data show just over 95,000 clones, 75% to 90% seen once. Sequences were derived from blood, sampled from a patient whose treatment included radiotherapy and nephrectomy. The receptors were sampled from a man in his fifties or sixties with renal cell carcinoma. CDR3s include the opening cysteine and the closing phenylalanine or tryptophan. Fields, in order: V gene, D gene, J gene, clone size, CDR3 protein, CDR3 DNA. The D gene is left open where the match is weak. Where a row states a size, it is once, few, many or the class of an expanded clone; other rows omit it.

TRBV27	.	TRBJ2-1	.	CASSLSSYNEQFF	TGTGCCAGCAGTTTATCCAGCTACAATGAGCAGTTCTTC
TRBV30	.	TRBJ1-1	few	CAWSVLGNTFF	TGTGCCTGGAGTGTACTAGGGAATACTTTCTTT
TRBV18	.	TRBJ2-7	.	CASSPNSAGDEQYF	TGTGCCAGCTCACCTAACTCGGCTGGTGACGAGCAGTACTTC
TRBV2	.	TRBJ1-4	.	CASTPRGEKLFF	TGTGCCAGCACCCCCAGGGGTGAAAAACTGTTTTTT
TRBV19	.	TRBJ2-1	.	CASHRDSIFNEQFF	TGTGCCAGCCACCGGGACTCGATATTCAATGAGCAGTTCTTC
TRBV7-9	TRBD1	TRBJ1-6	.	CASSWGQLGSGPLHF	TGTGCCAGCAGCTGGGGACAGCTGGGTTCGGGGCCCCTCCACTTT
TRBV5-4	TRBD2	TRBJ2-2	few	CASSAGGSGGVGELFF	TGTGCCAGCAGCGCCGGAGGTAGCGGGGGTGTCGGGGAGCTGTTTTTT
TRBV5-5	.	TRBJ1-3	.	CASSLPGALGNTIYF	TGTGCCAGCAGCTTGCCGGGGGCACTTGGAAACACCATATATTTT
TRBV28	TRBD2	TRBJ2-5	.	CASSILAGGETQYF	TGTGCCAGCAGCATACTAGCGGGGGGAGAGACCCAGTACTTC
TRBV6-1	TRBD1	TRBJ1-1	.	CASSEATWTGGHNTEAFF	TGTGCCAGCAGTGAAGCGACCTGGACAGGGGGCCATAACACTGAAGCTTTCTTT
TRBV5-1	TRBD1	TRBJ2-1	.	CASSPTGTALNEQFF	TGCGCCAGCAGCCCGACCGGGACAGCCCTCAATGAGCAGTTCTTC
TRBV28	.	TRBJ2-7	.	CASSTHRSTESYEQYF	TGTGCCAGCAGCACACACCGATCGACAGAATCCTACGAGCAGTACTTC
TRBV25-1	.	TRBJ1-6	.	CASSPQGHGNSPLHF	TGTGCCAGCAGTCCGCAGGGACATGGCAATTCACCCCTCCACTTT
TRBV19	.	TRBJ2-1	.	CASSIAGVYSYNEQFF	TGTGCCAGTAGTATAGCGGGGGTTTACTCCTACAATGAGCAGTTCTTC